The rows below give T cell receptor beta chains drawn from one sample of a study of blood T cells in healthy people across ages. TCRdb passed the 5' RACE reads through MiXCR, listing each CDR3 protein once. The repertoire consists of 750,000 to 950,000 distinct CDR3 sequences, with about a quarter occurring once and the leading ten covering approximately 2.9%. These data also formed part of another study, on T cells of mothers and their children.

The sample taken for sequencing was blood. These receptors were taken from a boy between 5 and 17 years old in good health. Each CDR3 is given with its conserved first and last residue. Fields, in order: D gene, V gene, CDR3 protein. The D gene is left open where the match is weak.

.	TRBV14	CASSQSRDKASSYNSPLHF
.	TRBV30	CAWSLLGPDTQYF
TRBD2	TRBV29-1	CSVAAGKNTGELFF
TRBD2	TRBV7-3	CASSSGLAGLDEQFF
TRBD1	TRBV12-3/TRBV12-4	CASTPPWDRDFTDTQYF
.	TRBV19	CASSMNYNEQFF
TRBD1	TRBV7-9	CASSLGDRAYLLSGNTIYF
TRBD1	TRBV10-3	CAISGVQGPYEQYF
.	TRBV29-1	CSVDSGRGKYNEQFF
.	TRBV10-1	CASSEALSSYNEQFF
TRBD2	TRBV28	CASSPYSGGSYTQYF
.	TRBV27	CASGPVKDKKNQPQHF
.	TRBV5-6	CASSRLSTGELFF
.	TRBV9	CASSPEVVRRNQYF
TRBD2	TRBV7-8	CASTSRGLASYNEQFF
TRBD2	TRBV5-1	CASSLTTSGGYEQYF
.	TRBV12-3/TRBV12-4	CASSETPTCGYTF
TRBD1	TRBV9	CASSAGTGRNTGELFF
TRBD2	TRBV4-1	CASSQPTSGGSYEQYF
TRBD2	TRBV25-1	CASSEGGRVLAKNIQYF
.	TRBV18	CASSPQQPNTGELFF
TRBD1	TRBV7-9	CASSRTGSSYNEQSF
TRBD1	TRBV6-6	CASKGQGATNEKLFF
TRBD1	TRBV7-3	CASSALTGGGYGDTF
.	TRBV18	CASSRTSGDSPLHF
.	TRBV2	CASSYSAPLHF
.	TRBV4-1	CASSRTWTALGTEAFF
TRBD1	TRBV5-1	CASSLWDRGNTIYF
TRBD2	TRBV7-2	CASSSTSVHEQYF
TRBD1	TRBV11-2	CASSFGTEEQFF
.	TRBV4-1	CASSQELAYNEQFF
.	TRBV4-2	CASSQGRRVDEQYF
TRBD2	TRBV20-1	CSAWTSGRPYNEQFF
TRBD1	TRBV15	CATSRVAGQGRETQYF
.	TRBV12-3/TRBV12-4	CASNFVNSYNEQFF
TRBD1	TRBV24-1	CATSLSGTGQDEQFF
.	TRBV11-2	CASSFFGGEPTEPLHEQFF
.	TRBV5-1	CASTPSSGIYGYTF
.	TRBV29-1	CSVESWAAGYEQYF
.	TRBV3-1	CASSPREGAGETQYF
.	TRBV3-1	CASSQDLAPQETQYF
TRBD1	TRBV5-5	CASTGRGLGNEQLF
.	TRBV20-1	CSARDVSRGLTDTQYF
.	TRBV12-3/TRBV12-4	CASTLDRLYGYTF
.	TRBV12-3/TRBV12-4	CVSSFRKAAPNYGYTF
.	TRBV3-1	CASSHHAGSYEQYF
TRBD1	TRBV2	CASSSDRDNEQFF
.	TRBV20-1	CSQVRREKRTQYF